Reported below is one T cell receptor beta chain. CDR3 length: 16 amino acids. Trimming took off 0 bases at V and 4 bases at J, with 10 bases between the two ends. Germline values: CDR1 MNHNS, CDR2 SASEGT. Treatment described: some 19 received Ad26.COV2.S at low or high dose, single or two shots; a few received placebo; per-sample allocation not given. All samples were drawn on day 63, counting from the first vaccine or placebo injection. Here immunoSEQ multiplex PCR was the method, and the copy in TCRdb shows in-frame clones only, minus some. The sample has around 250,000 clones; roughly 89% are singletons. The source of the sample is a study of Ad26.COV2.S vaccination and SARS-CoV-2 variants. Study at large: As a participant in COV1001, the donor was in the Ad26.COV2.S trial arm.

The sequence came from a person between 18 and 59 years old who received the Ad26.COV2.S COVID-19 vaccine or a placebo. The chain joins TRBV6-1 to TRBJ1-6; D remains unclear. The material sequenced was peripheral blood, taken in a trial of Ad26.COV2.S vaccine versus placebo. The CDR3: CASSEAPWAYNSPLHF. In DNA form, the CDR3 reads TGTGCCAGCAGTGAAGCACCTTGGGCTTATAATTCACCCCTCCACTTT.